The clone carrying this TCR beta chain was counted many times. Its antigen is unknown. Unique molecular identifiers were incorporated into the prepared TCRbeta library. MiXCR, applied by TCRdb to the PCR reads, yields one record per CDR3 protein. The table lists about 300,000 distinct CDR3 sequences, roughly a tenth of them singletons. These data come from a study of T-cell reconstitution after alpha-beta-depleted transplantation in children. General study points: The study traced high day-60 TCRbeta diversity in some patients to surviving recipient T cells and thymic progenitors. T-cell numbers and diversity one year post-transplant derived largely from freshly generated T cells. Several hundred rapidly expanded clones from non-depleted graft cells reportedly supplied alpha-beta T cells about two months post-transplant.

The source of this sequence is a boy in the first two years of life with acute myeloid leukemia, due to receive a stem cell transplant. The material was PBMCs, obtained before TCRalphabeta/CD19-depleted stem cell transplant.

The CDR3 DNA follows: TGTGCCAGCAGCTTAGGTCTCGTCGGCGGGAGAAGGGTGAATGAGCAGTTCTTC. Translating it yields CASSLGLVGGRRVNEQFF. The chain carries TRBV7-9 and TRBJ2-1; 7 positions match TRBD2. This CDR3 spans 18 amino acids. Unmatched junction bases numbered 16, after V lost 1 base and J lost 7 bases. Germline values: CDR1 SEHNR, CDR2 FQNEAQ (reference sequence).